This record looks at one T cell receptor beta chain sequence and its context. How the authors handled the data: There were no quality scores in the junction-only immunoSEQ sequences, so filtering differed. The method was immunoSEQ multiplex PCR; TCRdb's version includes in-frame clones alone and lacks a portion of them. V and J calls and clone size follow that table, whereas D and trimming were derived from the DNA. The table lists around 600,000 clones, nearly 98% of them singletons, with 0.3% in the top ten. This entry belongs to a study of shared clonotypes between healthy human individuals. CD45RO-negative CD8 cells positively selected for CCR7 made up the naive population, which excluded terminally differentiated effector memory CD45RA+ cells. This TCR was sampled from a man aged 25-45 years in good health. Sequenced material: naive CD8+ T cells sorted from blood.

The CDR3, as DNA: TGCGCCAGCAGCCAAGATCCCAGAAATATCTACGAGCAGTACTTC. Encoded protein: CASSQDPRNIYEQYF. The chain uses TRBV4-1 and TRBJ2-7, with D uncertain. CDR1 MGHRA and CDR2 YSYEKL come from the germline V gene. There are 15 residues in the CDR3. V was cut by 0 bases and J by 3 bases, with 12 bases left in between.